This entry is about one T cell receptor (beta chain). These data are taken from a study of blood T cell repertoires in COVID-19. The CDR3 has 14 amino acids. V dropped 8 bases and J dropped 0; count of bases not matched to a gene: 4. Looked up from germline, CDR1 is LGHDT and CDR2 is YNNKEL (reference sequence). Clones were sequenced by immunoSEQ multiplex PCR, and TCRdb holds only the in-frame ones, with some missing. Among about 160,000 clones, approximately 91% were seen once, and the ten largest hold roughly 2.3%. The chain couples TRBV3-1 (or the pseudogene TRBV3-2) to TRBJ2-1; TRBD1 aligns across 7 bases. The receptor's source is a man aged 18 to 29 with acute or convalescent COVID-19. Specimen: peripheral blood. The CDR3 region is CASHRGRSYNEQFF. The CDR3 nucleotides read TGTGCCAGCCACAGGGGCCGCTCCTACAATGAGCAGTTCTTC.